This TCR beta chain was profiled in a study of CD8+CD57+ T cells in acquired aplastic anemia. Across the whole study: Around 3.5 ug was the average amount of DNA from sorted CD4+ and CD8+ cells.

Genomic DNA provided the template from which TCR beta VDJ and CDR3 profiles were obtained. TCRdb used MiXCR to reprocess the reads, holding one entry per CDR3 protein. The repertoire has some 150,000 distinct CDR3 sequences, roughly 49% of them found once; the top ten carry about an eighth. Patients chosen for sequencing had shown CD8+CD57+ cell expansion by flow cytometry. Patients, without exception, had severe acquired aplastic anemia. V dropped 6 bases and J dropped 10 bases, with 13 bases sitting between them. The germline CDR1 and CDR2 sequences are SNHLY and FYNNEI. The CDR3 runs to 13 residues.

This sequence was found in a human donor with aplastic anemia. V is TRBV2 and J is TRBJ1-6; D gene uncertain. Specimen: sorted CD4+, CD8+, or CD8+CD57+ T cells (not recorded which) from PBMCs. The CDR3 reads CASRGRERSPLHF. CDR3 in DNA: TGTGCCAGCAGGGGAAGGGAGAGATCACCCCTCCACTTT.